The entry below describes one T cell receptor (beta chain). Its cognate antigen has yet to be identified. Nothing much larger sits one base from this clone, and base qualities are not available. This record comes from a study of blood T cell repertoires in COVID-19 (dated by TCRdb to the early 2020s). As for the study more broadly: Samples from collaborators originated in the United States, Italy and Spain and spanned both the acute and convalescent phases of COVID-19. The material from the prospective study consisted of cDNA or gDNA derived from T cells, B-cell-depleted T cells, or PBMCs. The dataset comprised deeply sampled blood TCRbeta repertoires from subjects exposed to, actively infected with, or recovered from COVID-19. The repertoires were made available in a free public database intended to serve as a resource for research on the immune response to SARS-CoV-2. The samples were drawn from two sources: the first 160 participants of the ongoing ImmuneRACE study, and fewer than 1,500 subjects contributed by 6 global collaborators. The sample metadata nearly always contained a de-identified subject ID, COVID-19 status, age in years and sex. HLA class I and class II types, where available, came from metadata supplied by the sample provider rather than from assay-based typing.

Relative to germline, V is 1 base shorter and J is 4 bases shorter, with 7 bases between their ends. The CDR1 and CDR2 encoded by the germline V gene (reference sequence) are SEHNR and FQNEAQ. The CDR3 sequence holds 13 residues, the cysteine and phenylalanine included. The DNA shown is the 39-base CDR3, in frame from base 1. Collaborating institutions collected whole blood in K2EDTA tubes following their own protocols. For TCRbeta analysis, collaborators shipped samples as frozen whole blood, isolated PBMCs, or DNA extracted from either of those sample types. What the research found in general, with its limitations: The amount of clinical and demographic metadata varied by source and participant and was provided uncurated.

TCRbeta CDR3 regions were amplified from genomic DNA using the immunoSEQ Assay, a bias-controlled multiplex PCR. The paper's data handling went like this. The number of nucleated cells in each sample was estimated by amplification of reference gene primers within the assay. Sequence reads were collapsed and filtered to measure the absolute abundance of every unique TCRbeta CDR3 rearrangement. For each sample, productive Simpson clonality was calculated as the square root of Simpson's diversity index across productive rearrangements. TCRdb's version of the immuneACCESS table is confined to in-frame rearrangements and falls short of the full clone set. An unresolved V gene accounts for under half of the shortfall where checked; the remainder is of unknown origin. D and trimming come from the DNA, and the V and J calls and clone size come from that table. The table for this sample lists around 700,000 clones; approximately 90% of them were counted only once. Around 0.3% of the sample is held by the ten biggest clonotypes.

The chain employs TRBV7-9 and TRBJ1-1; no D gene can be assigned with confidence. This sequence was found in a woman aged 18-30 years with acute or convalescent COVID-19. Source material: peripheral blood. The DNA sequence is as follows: TGTGCCAGCAGCTTAGGAGGATTCACTGAAGCTTTCTTT. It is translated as CASSLGGFTEAFF. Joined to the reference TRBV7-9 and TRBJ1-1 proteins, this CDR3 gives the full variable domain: DTGVSQNPRHKITKRGQNVTFRCDPISEHNRLYWYRQTLGQGPEFLTYFQNEAQLEKSRLLSDRFSAERPKGSFSTLEIQRTEQGDSAMYLCASSLGGFTEAFFGQGTRLTVV.